The sequence of this TCR beta chain was determined in a study of cytotoxic CD8 clonotypes in ibrutinib-treated CLL. Produced via immunoSEQ multiplex PCR; TCRdb's table is partial and in-frame only. This table has tens of thousands of clones, more than 60% appearing once. Germline assignment: CDR1 LNHDA and CDR2 SQIVND (reference sequence). CDR3 length equals 14 residues. Trimming left V 3 bases short and J 6 bases short, with 14 bases between. The TCR originated in a human donor with chronic lymphocytic leukemia. This specimen consisted of PBMCs, obtained after 12 months of ibrutinib treatment. The chain employs TRBV19 and TRBJ1-2, with D perhaps matching TRBD1 (5 bases). The chain's CDR3 is CASSMLGAPDGYTF. As DNA, the CDR3 is TGTGCCAGTAGTATGCTCGGGGCCCCGGATGGCTACACCTTC.